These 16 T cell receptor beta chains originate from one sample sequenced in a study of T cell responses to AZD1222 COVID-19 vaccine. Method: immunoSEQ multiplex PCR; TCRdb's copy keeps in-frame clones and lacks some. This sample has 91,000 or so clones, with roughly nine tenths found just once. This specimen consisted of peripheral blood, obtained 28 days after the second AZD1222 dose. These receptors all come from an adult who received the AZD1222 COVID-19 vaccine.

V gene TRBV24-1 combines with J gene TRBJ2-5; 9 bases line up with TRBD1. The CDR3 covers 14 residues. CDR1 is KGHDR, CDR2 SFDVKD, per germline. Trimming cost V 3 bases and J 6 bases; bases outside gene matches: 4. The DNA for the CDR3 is TGTGCCACCAGTGATGCCGGACAGGGGAAGACCCAGTACTTC. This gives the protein CATSDAGQGKTQYF.

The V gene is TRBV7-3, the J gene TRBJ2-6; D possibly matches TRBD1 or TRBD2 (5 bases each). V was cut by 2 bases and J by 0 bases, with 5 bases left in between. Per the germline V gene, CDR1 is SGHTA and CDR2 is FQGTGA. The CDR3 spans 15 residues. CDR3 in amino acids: CASSLGGSGANVLTF. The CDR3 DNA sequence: TGTGCCAGCAGCTTAGGGGGCTCTGGGGCCAACGTCCTGACTTTC.

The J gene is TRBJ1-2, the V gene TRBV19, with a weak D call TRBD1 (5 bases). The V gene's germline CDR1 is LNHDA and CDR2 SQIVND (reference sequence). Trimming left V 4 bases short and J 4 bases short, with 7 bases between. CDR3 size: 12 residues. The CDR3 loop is CASSNRFYGYTF. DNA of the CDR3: TGTGCCAGTAGTAACAGGTTCTATGGCTACACCTTC.

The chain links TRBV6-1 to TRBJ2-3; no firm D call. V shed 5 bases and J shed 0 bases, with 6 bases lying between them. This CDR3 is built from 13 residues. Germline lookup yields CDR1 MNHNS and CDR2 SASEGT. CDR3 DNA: TGTGCCAGCAGTTATCTGAGCACAGATACGCAGTATTTT. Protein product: CASSYLSTDTQYF.

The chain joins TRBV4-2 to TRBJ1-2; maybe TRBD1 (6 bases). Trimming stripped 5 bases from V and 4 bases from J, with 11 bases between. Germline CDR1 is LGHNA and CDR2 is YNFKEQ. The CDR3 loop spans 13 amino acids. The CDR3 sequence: CASSFDRSYGYTF. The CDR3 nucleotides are TGTGCCAGCAGCTTCGACAGGTCCTATGGCTACACCTTC.

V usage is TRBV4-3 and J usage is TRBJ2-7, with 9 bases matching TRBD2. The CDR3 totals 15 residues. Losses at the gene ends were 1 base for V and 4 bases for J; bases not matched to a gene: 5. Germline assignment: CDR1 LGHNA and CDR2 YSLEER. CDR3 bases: TGCGCCAGCAGCCAAGGGGCGGGGGGGCCTTACGAGCAGTACTTC. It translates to CASSQGAGGPYEQYF.

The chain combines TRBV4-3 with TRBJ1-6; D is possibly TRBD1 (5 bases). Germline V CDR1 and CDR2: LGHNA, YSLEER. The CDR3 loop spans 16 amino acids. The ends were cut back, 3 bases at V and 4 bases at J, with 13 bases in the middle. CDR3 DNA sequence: TGCGCCAGCAGCCAGAGGACCGGACATTATAATTCACCCCTCCACTTT. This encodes CASSQRTGHYNSPLHF.

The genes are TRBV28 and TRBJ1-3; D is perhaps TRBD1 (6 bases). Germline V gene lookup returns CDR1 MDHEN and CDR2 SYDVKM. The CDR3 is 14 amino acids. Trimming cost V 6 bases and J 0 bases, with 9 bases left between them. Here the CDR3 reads CASRTGLSGNTIYF. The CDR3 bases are TGTGCCAGCAGAACAGGGCTCTCTGGAAACACCATATATTTT.

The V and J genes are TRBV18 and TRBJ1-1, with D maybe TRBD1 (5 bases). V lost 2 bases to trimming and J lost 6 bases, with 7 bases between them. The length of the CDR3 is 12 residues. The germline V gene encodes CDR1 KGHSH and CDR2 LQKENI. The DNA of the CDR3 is TGTGCCAGCTCACCAGGGGGGGCTGAAGCTTTCTTT. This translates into CASSPGGAEAFF.

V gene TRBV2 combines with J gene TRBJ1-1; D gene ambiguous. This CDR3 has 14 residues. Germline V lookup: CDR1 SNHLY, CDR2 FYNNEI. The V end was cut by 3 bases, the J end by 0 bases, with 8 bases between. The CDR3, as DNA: TGTGCCAGCAGTGAGAGAGCTCTGAACACTGAAGCTTTCTTT. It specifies CASSERALNTEAFF.

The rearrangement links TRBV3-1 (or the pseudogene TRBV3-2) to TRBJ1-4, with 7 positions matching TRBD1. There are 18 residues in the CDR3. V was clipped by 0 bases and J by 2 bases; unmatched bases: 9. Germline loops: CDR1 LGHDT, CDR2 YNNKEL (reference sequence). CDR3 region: CASSQEISGGRTNEKLFF. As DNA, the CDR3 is TGTGCCAGCAGCCAAGAGATCTCAGGGGGAAGGACTAATGAAAAACTGTTTTTT.

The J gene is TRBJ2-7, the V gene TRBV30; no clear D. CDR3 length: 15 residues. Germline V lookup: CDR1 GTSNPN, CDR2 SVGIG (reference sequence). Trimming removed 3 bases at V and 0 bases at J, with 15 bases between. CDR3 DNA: TGTGCCTGGAGCCCAGGACCCGAGAGCTCCTACGAGCAGTACTTC. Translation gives CAWSPGPESSYEQYF.

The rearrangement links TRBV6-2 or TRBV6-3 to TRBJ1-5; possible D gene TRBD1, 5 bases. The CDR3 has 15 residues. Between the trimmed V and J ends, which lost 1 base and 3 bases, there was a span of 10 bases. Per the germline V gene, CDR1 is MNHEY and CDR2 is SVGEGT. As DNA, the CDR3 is TGTGCCAGCAGTTACTTGGCAGGGTCCAATCAGCCCCAGCATTTT. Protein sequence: CASSYLAGSNQPQHF.

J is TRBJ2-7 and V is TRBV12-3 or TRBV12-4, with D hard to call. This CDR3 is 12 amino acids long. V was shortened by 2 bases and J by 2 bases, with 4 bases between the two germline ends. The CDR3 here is CASSLSAYEQYF. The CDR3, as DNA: TGTGCCAGCAGTTTATCGGCCTACGAGCAGTACTTC.

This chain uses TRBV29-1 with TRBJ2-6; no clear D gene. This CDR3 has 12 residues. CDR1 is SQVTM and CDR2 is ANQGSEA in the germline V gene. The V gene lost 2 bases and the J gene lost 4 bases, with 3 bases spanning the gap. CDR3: CSVEQGANVLTF. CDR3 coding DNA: TGCAGCGTTGAACAGGGGGCCAACGTCCTGACTTTC.

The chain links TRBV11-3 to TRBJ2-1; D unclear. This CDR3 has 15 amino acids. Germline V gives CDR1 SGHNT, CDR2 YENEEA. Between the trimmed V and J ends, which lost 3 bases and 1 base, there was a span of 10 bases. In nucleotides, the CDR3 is TGTGCCAGCAGCTTGCTTCAGGCGTCCTACAATGAGCAGTTCTTC. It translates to CASSLLQASYNEQFF.